This is a list of T cell receptor beta chains from one sample in a study of blood T cell repertoires in COVID-19. The protocol was immunoSEQ multiplex PCR, while the TCRdb copy is restricted to in-frame clones and leaves out a portion. The sample carries roughly 120,000 clones, 75% to 90% recorded once. Sequencing was done on a sample of peripheral blood. All receptors come from a man between 65 and 80 years old with active or convalescent COVID-19. Both conserved end residues are part of each CDR3. D genes are given only for firm matches. Part of the rows lack a size; the others show once, few, many or a class for expanded clones.

D	V	J	size	DNA	CDR3
NA	TRBV2	TRBJ1-5	NA	TGTGCCAGCAGTGATTGGGGGCGCAATCAGCCCCAGCATTTT	CASSDWGRNQPQHF
TRBD2	TRBV7-2	TRBJ2-5	NA	TGTGCCAGCAGCCCTAGAGCGGGAGGGCCAGAGACCCAGTACTTC	CASSPRAGGPETQYF
NA	TRBV5-1	TRBJ1-1	NA	TGCGCCAGCAGCAATGACCCGGCGGGGACTGAAGCTTTCTTT	CASSNDPAGTEAFF
NA	TRBV9	TRBJ1-2	NA	TGTGCCAGCAGCGAAGCGACAGGCCCTAACTATGGCTACACCTTC	CASSEATGPNYGYTF
NA	TRBV12-2	TRBJ2-1	once	TGTGCAAGTCGCTCAAGCGGGTCCACTAGCGGGGAATCCTACAATGAGCAGTTCTTC	CASRSSGSTSGESYNEQFF
TRBD2	TRBV4-1	TRBJ2-2	NA	TGCGCCAGCAGCCAAGTGCTAGCGGCGAACACCGGGGAGCTGTTTTTT	CASSQVLAANTGELFF
NA	TRBV6-1	TRBJ2-4	NA	TGTGCCAGCACCCTCGGGACACTCGACATTCAGTACTTC	CASTLGTLDIQYF
TRBD1	TRBV15	TRBJ2-7	NA	TGTGCCACCAGCAGAGATCGTGGGACAGCTGGCTACGAGCAGTACTTC	CATSRDRGTAGYEQYF
TRBD1	TRBV18	TRBJ1-2	NA	TGTGCCAGCTCACCGGAGGGACAGGGAGGAAACTATGGCTACACCTTC	CASSPEGQGGNYGYTF
TRBD1	TRBV27	TRBJ1-2	NA	TGTGCCAGCAGTTTATCGCAATTTCCGGGACAGGAACTTCTCACCTTC	CASSLSQFPGQELLTF
TRBD2	TRBV24-1	TRBJ2-1	NA	TGTGCCACCAGTGATCCGGGGACTAGCGGGATAAACAATGAGCAGTTCTTC	CATSDPGTSGINNEQFF
TRBD2	TRBV28	TRBJ2-7	NA	TGTGCCAGCAGTTTAGACCACGGACTAGCGGGAGGCAAATACGAGCAGTACTTC	CASSLDHGLAGGKYEQYF
TRBD2	TRBV7-9	TRBJ2-1	NA	TGTGCCAGCAGCTTTTCTGCGGGAGGTAGGAATGAGCAGTTCTTC	CASSFSAGGRNEQFF
NA	TRBV5-1	TRBJ2-1	NA	TGCGCCAGCAGCTTGGGCCAGGGTGGTGAGCAGTTCTTC	CASSLGQGGEQFF
NA	TRBV3-1/TRBV3-2	TRBJ1-4	NA	TGTGCCAGCAGCCATCCCCTTAAGGACAATAATGAAAAACTGTTTTTT	CASSHPLKDNNEKLFF
TRBD2	TRBV28	TRBJ2-2	NA	TGTGCCAGCAGTTTAGGTAGCGGGAGTTACACCGGGGAGCTGTTTTTT	CASSLGSGSYTGELFF